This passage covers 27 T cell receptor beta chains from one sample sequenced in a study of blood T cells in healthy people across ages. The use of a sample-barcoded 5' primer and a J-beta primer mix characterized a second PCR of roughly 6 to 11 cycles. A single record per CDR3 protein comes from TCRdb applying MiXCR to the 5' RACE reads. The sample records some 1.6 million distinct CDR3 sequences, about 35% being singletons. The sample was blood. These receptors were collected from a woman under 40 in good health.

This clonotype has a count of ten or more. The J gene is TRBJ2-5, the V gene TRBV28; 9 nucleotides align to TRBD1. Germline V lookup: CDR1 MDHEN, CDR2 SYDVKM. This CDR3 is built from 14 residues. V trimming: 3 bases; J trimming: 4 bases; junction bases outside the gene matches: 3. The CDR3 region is CASSFGTGRETQYF. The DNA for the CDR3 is TGTGCCAGCAGTTTCGGGACAGGGCGAGAGACCCAGTACTTC.

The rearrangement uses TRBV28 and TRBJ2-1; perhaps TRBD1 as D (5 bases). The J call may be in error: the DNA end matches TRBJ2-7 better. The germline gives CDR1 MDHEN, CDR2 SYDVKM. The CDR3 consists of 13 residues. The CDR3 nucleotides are TGTGCCAGCAGGGATGACAGTTACAATGAGCAGTACTTC. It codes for CASRDDSYNEQYF.

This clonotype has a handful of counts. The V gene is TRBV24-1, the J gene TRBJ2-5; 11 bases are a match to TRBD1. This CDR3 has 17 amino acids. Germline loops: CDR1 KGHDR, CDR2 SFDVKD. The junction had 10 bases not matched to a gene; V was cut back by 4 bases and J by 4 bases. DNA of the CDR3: TGTGCCACCAGTGACCGCCGGACAGGGGGCGCGGGAGAGACCCAGTACTTC. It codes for CATSDRRTGGAGETQYF.

The CDR3 coding sequence is TGTGCCAGCAGCAAGCCACGCCAGTTCACAGATACGCAGTATTTT. Translation: CASSKPRQFTDTQYF. V is TRBV7-8 and J is TRBJ2-3; D is unresolved. There are 15 residues in the CDR3. CDR1 and CDR2 from the germline V gene are SGHVS and FQNEAQ. The germline V and J ends were trimmed by 5 bases and 2 bases, with 14 bases remaining between them.

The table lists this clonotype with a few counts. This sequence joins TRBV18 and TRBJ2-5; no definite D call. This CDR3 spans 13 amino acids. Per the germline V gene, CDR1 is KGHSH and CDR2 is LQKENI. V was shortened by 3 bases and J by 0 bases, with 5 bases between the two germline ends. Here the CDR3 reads CASSPANQETQYF. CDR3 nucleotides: TGTGCCAGCTCACCGGCTAACCAAGAGACCCAGTACTTC.

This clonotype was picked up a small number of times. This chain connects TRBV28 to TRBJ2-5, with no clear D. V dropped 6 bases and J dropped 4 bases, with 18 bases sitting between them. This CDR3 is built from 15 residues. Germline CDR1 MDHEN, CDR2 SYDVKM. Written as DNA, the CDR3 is TGTGCCAGCAGCTCCCCGTCTCTCGGTGGAGAGACCCAGTACTTC. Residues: CASSSPSLGGETQYF.

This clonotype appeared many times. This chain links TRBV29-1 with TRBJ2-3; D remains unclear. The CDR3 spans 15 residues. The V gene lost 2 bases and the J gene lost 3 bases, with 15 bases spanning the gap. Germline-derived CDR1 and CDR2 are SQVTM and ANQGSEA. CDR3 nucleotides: TGCAGCGTTGAAAAGTTAGGTGGCACTACAGATACGCAGTATTTT. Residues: CSVEKLGGTTDTQYF.

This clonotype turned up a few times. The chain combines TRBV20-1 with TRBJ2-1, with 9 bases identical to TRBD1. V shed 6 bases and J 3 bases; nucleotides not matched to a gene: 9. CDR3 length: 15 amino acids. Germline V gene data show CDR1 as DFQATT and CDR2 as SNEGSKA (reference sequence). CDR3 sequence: CSAQDRDRDYNEQFF. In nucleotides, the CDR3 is TGCAGTGCCCAAGACCGGGACAGGGACTACAATGAGCAGTTCTTC.

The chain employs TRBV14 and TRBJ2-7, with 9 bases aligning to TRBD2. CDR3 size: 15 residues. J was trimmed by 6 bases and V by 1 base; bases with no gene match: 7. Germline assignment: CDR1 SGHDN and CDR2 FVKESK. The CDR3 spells CASSQGLAEGIEQYF. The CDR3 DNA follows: TGTGCCAGCAGCCAAGGACTAGCGGAGGGGATCGAGCAGTACTTC.

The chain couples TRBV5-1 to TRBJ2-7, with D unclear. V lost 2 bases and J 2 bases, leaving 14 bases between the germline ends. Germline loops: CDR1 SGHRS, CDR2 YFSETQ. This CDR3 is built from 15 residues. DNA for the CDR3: TGCGCCAGCAGCTTCTCCCCAGCAGGTACCTACGAGCAGTACTTC. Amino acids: CASSFSPAGTYEQYF.

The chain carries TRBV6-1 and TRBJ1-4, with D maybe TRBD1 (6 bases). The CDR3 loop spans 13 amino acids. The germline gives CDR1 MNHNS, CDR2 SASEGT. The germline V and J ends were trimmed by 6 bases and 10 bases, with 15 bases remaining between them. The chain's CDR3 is CASRDRTTGKLFF. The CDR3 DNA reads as TGTGCCAGCAGAGACAGGACCACGGGAAAACTGTTTTTT.

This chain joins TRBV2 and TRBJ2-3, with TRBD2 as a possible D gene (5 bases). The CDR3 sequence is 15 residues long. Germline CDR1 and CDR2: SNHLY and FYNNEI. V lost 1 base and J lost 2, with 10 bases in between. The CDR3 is CASSEDGINTDTQYF. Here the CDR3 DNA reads TGTGCCAGCAGTGAAGACGGGATTAACACAGATACGCAGTATTTT.

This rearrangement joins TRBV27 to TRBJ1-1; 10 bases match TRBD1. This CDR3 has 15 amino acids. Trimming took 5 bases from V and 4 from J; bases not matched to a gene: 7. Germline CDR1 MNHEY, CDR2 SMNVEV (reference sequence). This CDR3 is CASSRGDRGFTEAFF. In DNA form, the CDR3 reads TGTGCCAGCAGTAGGGGGGACAGGGGCTTCACTGAAGCTTTCTTT.

CDR3 nucleotide sequence: TGTGCCATCAATCAGGGGGGACAGTATGGCTACACCTTC. Translating it yields CAINQGGQYGYTF. The chain carries TRBV10-3 and TRBJ1-2; 7 nucleotides match TRBD1. J gave up 5 bases and V 7 bases, and 7 bases lay outside the gene matches. Per the germline V gene, CDR1 is ENHRY and CDR2 is SYGVKD. The CDR3 loop spans 13 amino acids.

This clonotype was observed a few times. CDR3 bases: TGTGCCAGAGGCCTTAAGCGGGAGCCCTACGAGCAGTACTTC. Amino acid sequence: CARGLKREPYEQYF. This chain joins TRBV9 and TRBJ2-7; TRBD2 agrees at 8 bases. Germline lookup yields CDR1 SGDLS and CDR2 YYNGEE. V was pared by 8 bases and J by 2 bases, with 9 bases of the junction left unmatched. The CDR3 loop spans 14 amino acids.

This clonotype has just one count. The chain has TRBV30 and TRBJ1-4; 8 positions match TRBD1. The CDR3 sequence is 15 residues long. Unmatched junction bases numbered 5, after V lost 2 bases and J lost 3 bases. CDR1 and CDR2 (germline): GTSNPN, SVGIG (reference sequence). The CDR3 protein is CAWSPGQASNEKLFF. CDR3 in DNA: TGTGCCTGGAGTCCGGGACAGGCCTCTAATGAAAAACTGTTTTTT. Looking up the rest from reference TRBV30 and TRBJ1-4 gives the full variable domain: SQTIHQWPATLVQPVGSPLSLECTVEGTSNPNLYWYRQAAGRGLQLLFYSVGIGQISSEVPQNLSASRPQDRQFILSSKKLLLSDSGFYLCAWSPGQASNEKLFFGSGTQLSVL.

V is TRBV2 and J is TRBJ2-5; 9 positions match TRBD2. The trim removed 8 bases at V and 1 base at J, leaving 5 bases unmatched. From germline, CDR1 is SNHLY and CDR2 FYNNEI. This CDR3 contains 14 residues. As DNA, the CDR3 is TGTGCCAGCTACCCGACTAGCGGCCAAGAGACCCAGTACTTC. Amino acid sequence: CASYPTSGQETQYF.

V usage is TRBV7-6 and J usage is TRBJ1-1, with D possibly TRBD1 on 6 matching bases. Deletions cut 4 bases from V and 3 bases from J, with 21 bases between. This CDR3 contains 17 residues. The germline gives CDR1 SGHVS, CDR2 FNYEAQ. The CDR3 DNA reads TGTGCCAGCAGCTCGAACGACAGGCCCGAAACGTACACTGAAGCTTTCTTT. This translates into CASSSNDRPETYTEAFF.

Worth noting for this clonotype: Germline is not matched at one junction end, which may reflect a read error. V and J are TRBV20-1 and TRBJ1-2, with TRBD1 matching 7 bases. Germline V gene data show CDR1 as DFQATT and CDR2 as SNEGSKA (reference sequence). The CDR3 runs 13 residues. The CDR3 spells CNARGTANYGYTF. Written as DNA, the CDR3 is TGCAATGCTAGGGGGACAGCTAACTATGGCTACACCTTC.

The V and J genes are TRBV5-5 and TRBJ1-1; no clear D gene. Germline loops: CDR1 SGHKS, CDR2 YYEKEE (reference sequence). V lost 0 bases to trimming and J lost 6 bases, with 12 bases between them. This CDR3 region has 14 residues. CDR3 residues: CASSLAMRDAEAFF. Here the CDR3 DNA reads TGTGCCAGCAGCTTGGCCATGCGGGATGCTGAAGCTTTCTTT.

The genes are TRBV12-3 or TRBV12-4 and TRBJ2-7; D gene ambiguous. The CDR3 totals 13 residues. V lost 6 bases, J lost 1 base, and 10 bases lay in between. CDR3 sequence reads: CASRPTISYEQYF. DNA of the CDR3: TGTGCCAGCAGGCCTACGATATCCTACGAGCAGTACTTC.

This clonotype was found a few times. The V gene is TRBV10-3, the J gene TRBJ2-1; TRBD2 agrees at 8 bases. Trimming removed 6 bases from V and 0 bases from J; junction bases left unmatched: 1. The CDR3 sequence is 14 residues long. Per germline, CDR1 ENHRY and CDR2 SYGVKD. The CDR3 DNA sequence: TGTGCCATCAGAAGCGGGAGCTCCTACAATGAGCAGTTCTTC. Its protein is CAIRSGSSYNEQFF.

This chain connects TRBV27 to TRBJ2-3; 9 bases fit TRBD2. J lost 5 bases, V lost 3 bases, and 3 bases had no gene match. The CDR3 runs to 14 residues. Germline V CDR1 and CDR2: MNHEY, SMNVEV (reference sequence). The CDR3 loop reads CASSFGAGGDTQYF. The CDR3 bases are TGTGCCAGCAGTTTTGGAGCGGGAGGAGATACGCAGTATTTT.

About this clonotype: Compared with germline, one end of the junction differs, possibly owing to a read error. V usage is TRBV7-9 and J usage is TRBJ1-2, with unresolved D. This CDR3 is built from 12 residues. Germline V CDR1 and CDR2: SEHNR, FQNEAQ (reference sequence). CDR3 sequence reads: CVSRLGGYGYTF. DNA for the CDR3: TGTGTCAGCCGACTTGGAGGCTATGGCTACACCTTC. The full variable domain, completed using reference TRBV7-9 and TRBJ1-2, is DTGVSQNPRHKITKRGQNVTFRCDPISEHNRLYWYRQTLGQGPEFLTYFQNEAQLEKSRLLSDRFSAERPKGSFSTLEIQRTEQGDSAMYLCVSRLGGYGYTFGSGTRLTVV.

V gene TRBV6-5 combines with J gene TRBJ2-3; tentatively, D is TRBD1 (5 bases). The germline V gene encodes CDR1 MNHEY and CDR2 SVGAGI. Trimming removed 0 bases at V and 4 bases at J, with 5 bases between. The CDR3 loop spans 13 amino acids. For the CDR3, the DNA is TGTGCCAGCAGTTACTCGACAGCAGATACGCAGTATTTT. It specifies CASSYSTADTQYF.

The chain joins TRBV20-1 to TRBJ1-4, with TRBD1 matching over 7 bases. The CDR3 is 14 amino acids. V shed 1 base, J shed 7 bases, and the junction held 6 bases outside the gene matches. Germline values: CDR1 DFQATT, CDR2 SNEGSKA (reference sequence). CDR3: CSARGPGGIEKLFF. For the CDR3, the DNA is TGCAGTGCTAGAGGGCCAGGGGGGATTGAAAAACTGTTTTTT.

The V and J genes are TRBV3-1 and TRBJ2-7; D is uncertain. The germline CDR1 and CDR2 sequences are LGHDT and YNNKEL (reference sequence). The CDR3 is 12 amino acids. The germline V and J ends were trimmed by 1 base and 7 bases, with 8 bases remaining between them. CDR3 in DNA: TGTGCCAGCAGCCAAGGTGAGAGGGAGCAGTACTTC. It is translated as CASSQGEREQYF.